These 14 T cell receptor beta chains share one sample of origin, sequenced in a study of blood T cell repertoires in COVID-19 (dated by TCRdb to about 2020). Receptor amplification or capture employed the immunoSEQ multiplex PCR assay. This is the immuneACCESS table as TCRdb keeps it, with only in-frame sequences that have V and J called. A part of the clones is gone; compared with another copy, unresolved V genes explain less than half, and the rest is unexplained. This sample is represented by under 250,000 clones; 84% of them were singletons. The ten largest clonotypes hold approximately 13% of the sample. The sequencing input was peripheral blood. Source of these receptors: a human donor in a cohort sampled during active COVID-19.

This chain joins TRBV19 and TRBJ2-2; D possibly corresponds to TRBD1 (5 bases). Germline CDR1 is LNHDA and CDR2 is SQIVND (reference sequence). V was shortened by 9 bases and J by 2 bases, with 13 bases between the two germline ends. There are 14 residues in the CDR3. The CDR3 loop reads CASTRVVNTGELFF. In DNA, the CDR3 is TGTGCCAGCACCAGGGTCGTTAACACCGGGGAGCTGTTTTTT.

V and J are TRBV4-1 and TRBJ2-1; D call uncertain. The CDR3 consists of 15 residues. The V end lost 0 bases, the J end lost 3 bases, and 9 bases lay between the germline ends. The germline gives CDR1 MGHRA, CDR2 YSYEKL. The chain's CDR3 is CASSQEPRYYNEQFF. The DNA for the CDR3 is TGCGCCAGCAGCCAAGAGCCCAGGTACTACAATGAGCAGTTCTTC.

V is TRBV19 and J is TRBJ1-2; 9 nucleotides align to TRBD1. With 5 bases clipped from V and 2 bases from J, the junction kept 9 bases outside the gene matches. Per germline, CDR1 LNHDA and CDR2 SQIVND (reference sequence). The CDR3 is 16 amino acids. CDR3 DNA sequence: TGTGCCAGTAGTGTAACCGGGACAGGGACCAACTATGGCTACACCTTC. The encoded protein is CASSVTGTGTNYGYTF.

The chain links TRBV29-1 to TRBJ2-1, with 9 bases that match TRBD1. The CDR3 sequence is 13 residues long. The junction had 3 bases not matched to a gene; V was cut back by 2 bases and J by 7 bases. The germline CDR1 and CDR2 sequences are SQVTM and ANQGSEA. The CDR3 region has the DNA TGCAGCGTTGAACGAGGGACAGGGAATGAGCAGTTCTTC. It encodes CSVERGTGNEQFF.

The rearrangement joins TRBV2 to TRBJ2-7; 7 bases are shared with TRBD1. V lost 6 bases, J lost 3 bases, and 5 bases stayed unmatched. CDR3 length: 13 residues. Per the germline V gene, CDR1 is SNHLY and CDR2 is FYNNEI. The CDR3 region has the DNA TGTGCCAGCAGGTTGGACAGGAACTACGAGCAGTACTTC. Protein product: CASRLDRNYEQYF.

This chain links TRBV30 with TRBJ2-1; TRBD1 matches 8 bases. CDR3 length: 17 residues. The trim removed 3 bases at V and 4 bases at J, leaving 14 bases unmatched. CDR1 and CDR2 (germline): GTSNPN, SVGIG (reference sequence). The CDR3 DNA follows: TGTGCCTGGAGCGGATATTCCGGGACAGGACCATACAATGAGCAGTTCTTC. Its translation: CAWSGYSGTGPYNEQFF.

The CDR3 sequence: CASSFGDTQYF. CDR3 bases: TGTGCCAGCAGCTTCGGGGATACGCAGTATTTT. This chain uses TRBV5-6 with TRBJ2-3; no reliable D call. CDR1 is SGHDT, CDR2 YYEEEE, per germline. CDR3 length equals 11 residues. V was pared by 2 bases and J by 6 bases, with 4 bases between.

The chain combines TRBV19 with TRBJ1-2; no definite D call. V lost 5 bases and J 8 bases, leaving 9 bases between the germline ends. CDR1 LNHDA and CDR2 SQIVND come from the germline V gene (reference sequence). CDR3 length: 11 residues. CDR3 loop: CASSEDRGYTF. CDR3 DNA: TGTGCCAGTAGTGAAGATCGGGGCTACACCTTC.

There are a few counts of this clone. V is TRBV28 and J is TRBJ1-3, with 10 bases matching TRBD1. This CDR3 is built from 14 residues. The J segment lost 7 bases and the V segment lost 5 bases, leaving 5 bases of the junction unmatched. Germline V gene sequence: CDR1 MDHEN, CDR2 SYDVKM. The CDR3 spells CASSRQGARNTIYF. The CDR3 DNA follows: TGTGCCAGCAGTCGACAGGGGGCAAGGAACACCATATATTTT. Looking up the rest from reference TRBV28 and TRBJ1-3 gives the full variable domain: DVKVTQSSRYLVKRTGEKVFLECVQDMDHENMFWYRQDPGLGLRLIYFSYDVKMKEKGDIPEGYSVSREKKERFSLILESASTNQTSMYLCASSRQGARNTIYFGEGSWLTVV.

V usage is TRBV11-2 and J usage is TRBJ1-2, with D tentatively TRBD1 (5 bases). Germline V gene data show CDR1 as SGHAT and CDR2 as FQNNGV. Trimming pared 4 bases from V and 3 bases from J, leaving 21 bases between. The CDR3 runs 17 residues. The CDR3 bases are TGTGCCAGCAGCTCTGGTCCAATTCTAATAGGGGACTATGGCTACACCTTC. Translation gives CASSSGPILIGDYGYTF.

The genes are TRBV19 and TRBJ2-1; D is tentatively TRBD1 or TRBD2 (9 bases each). The CDR3 runs to 21 residues. Germline CDR1 reads LNHDA; CDR2 reads SQIVND (reference sequence). Trimming took 0 bases from V and 3 from J, leaving 27 bases between them. As DNA, the CDR3 is TGTGCCAGTAGTATAGATCTCTGGGACAGGGTAGCGGGAGATATCTACAATGAGCAGTTCTTC. It encodes CASSIDLWDRVAGDIYNEQFF.

The count of this clone is one. The chain employs TRBV2 and TRBJ2-3; 8 bases are a match to TRBD2. CDR1 SNHLY and CDR2 FYNNEI come from the germline V gene. CDR3 size: 16 residues. Unmatched junction bases numbered 15, after V lost 5 bases and J lost 8 bases. In DNA form, the CDR3 reads TGTGCCAGCAGTTCCCCCCGGGGACTAGGCTCGGGTACGCAGTATTTT. It encodes CASSSPRGLGSGTQYF. The full variable domain, its missing parts supplied by reference TRBV2 and TRBJ2-3, is EPEVTQTPSHQVTQMGQEVILRCVPISNHLYFYWYRQILGQKVEFLVSFYNNEISEKSEIFDDQFSVERPDGSNFTLKIRSTKLEDSAMYFCASSSPRGLGSGTQYFGPGTRLTVL.

The chain combines TRBV19 with TRBJ2-1; D perhaps matches TRBD2 (5 bases). The CDR3 has 15 residues. Trimming took off 2 bases at V and 5 bases at J, with 13 bases between the two ends. Germline CDR1 reads LNHDA; CDR2 reads SQIVND (reference sequence). CDR3 sequence reads: CASSIWASRHNEQFF. DNA for the CDR3: TGTGCCAGTAGTATATGGGCTAGCCGCCACAATGAGCAGTTCTTC.

The chain is built from TRBV9 and TRBJ2-7; 7 bases are a match to TRBD2. CDR1 and CDR2 from the germline V gene are SGDLS and YYNGEE. The CDR3 is made up of 16 amino acids. V lost 1 base and J lost 5; bases outside the gene matches: 12. CDR3 sequence (DNA): TGTGCCAGCAGCGTAAGACCAGGGCGGGAGAAGAACGAGCAGTACTTC. Translating it yields CASSVRPGREKNEQYF. Variable domain in full (rest from reference TRBV9 and TRBJ2-7): DSGVTQTPKHLITATGQRVTLRCSPRSGDLSVYWYQQSLDQGLQFLIQYYNGEERAKGNILERFSAQQFPDLHSELNLSSLELGDSALYFCASSVRPGREKNEQYFGPGTRLTVT.